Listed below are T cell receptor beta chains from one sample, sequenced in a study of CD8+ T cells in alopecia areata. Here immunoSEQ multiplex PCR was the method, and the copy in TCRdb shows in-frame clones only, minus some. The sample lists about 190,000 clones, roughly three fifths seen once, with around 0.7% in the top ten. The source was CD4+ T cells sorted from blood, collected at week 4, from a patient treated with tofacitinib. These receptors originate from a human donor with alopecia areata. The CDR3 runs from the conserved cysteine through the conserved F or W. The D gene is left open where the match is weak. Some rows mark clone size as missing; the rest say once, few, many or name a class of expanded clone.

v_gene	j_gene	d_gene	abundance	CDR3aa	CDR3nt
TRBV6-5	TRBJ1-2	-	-	CASSLGASNYGYTF	TGTGCCAGCAGCTTGGGGGCCTCTAACTATGGCTACACCTTC
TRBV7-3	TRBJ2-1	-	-	CASRLLAWKGFF	TGTGCCAGCAGACTCTTAGCGTGGAAGGGGTTCTTC
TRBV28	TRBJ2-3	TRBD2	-	CASSLLAGVSDTQYF	TGTGCCAGCAGTTTACTAGCGGGAGTGTCAGATACGCAGTATTTT
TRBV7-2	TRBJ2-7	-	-	CASSSPISYEQYF	TGTGCCAGCAGCTCTCCAATCTCCTACGAGCAGTACTTC
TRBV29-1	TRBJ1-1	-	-	CSIRELATEAFF	TGCAGTATCCGGGAATTGGCCACTGAAGCTTTCTTT
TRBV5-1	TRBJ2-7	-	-	CASSSTGLGGYEQYF	TGCGCCAGCAGCTCTACAGGGCTAGGCGGTTACGAGCAGTACTTC
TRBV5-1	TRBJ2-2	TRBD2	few	CASSFESGMGRELFF	TGCGCCAGCAGCTTTGAAAGCGGGATGGGCCGGGAGCTGTTTTTT
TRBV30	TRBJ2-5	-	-	CAWARTSGETQYF	TGTGCCTGGGCACGGACGAGTGGCGAGACCCAGTACTTC
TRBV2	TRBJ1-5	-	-	CASSGRGSTQPQHF	TGTGCCAGCAGTGGGAGGGGATCCACCCAGCCCCAGCATTTT
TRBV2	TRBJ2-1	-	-	CASSNTGGEQFF	TGTGCCAGCAGTAACACAGGAGGTGAGCAGTTCTTC
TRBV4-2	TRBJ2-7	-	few	CASSQVSQEHYEQYF	TGTGCCAGCAGCCAAGTTTCCCAGGAGCACTACGAGCAGTACTTC
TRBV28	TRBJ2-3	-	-	CASSFTGEGTDTQYF	TGTGCCAGCAGTTTTACCGGTGAGGGCACAGATACGCAGTATTTT
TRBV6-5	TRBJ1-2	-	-	CASRIRGAGYTF	TGTGCCAGCAGGATCAGAGGGGCTGGCTACACCTTC
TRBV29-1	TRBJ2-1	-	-	CSVDRTSYNEQFF	TGCAGCGTTGACCGGACGTCCTACAATGAGCAGTTCTTC
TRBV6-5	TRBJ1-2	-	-	CASSLGHLRAGYTF	TGTGCCAGCAGTTTAGGACACTTAAGGGCTGGCTACACCTTC
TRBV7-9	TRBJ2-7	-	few	CASSLTGFEQYF	TGTGCCAGCAGCTTAACAGGTTTCGAGCAGTACTTC
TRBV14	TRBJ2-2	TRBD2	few	CASSRERRGLAANTGELFF	TGTGCCAGCAGCCGAGAAAGACGCGGGCTAGCGGCGAACACCGGGGAGCTGTTTTTT
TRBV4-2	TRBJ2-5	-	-	CASSLRGTQETQYF	TGTGCCAGCAGCCTGCGCGGAACACAAGAGACCCAGTACTTC
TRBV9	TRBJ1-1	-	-	CASRRVLNTEAFF	TGTGCCAGCCGCCGGGTTCTGAACACTGAAGCTTTCTTT
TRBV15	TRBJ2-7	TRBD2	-	CATSRDLAGGGYEQYF	TGTGCCACCAGCAGAGACTTAGCGGGAGGAGGGTACGAGCAGTACTTC
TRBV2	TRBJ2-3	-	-	CASSPPVSGASTDTQYF	TGTGCCAGCAGTCCCCCCGTCAGCGGAGCTAGCACAGATACGCAGTATTTT
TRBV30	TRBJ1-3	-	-	CAWKGRRSGNTIYF	TGTGCCTGGAAGGGTCGGCGCTCTGGAAACACCATATATTTT
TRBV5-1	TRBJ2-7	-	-	CASSSTPSYEQYF	TGCGCCAGCAGCTCCACCCCAAGCTACGAGCAGTACTTC
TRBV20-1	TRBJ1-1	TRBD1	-	CSAKGAAEAFF	TGCAGTGCTAAGGGGGCGGCTGAAGCTTTCTTT
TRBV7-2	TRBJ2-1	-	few	CASNDRSSYNEQFF	TGTGCCAGCAACGACAGGAGCTCCTACAATGAGCAGTTCTTC
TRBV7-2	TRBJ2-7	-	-	CASSRSVDEQYF	TGTGCCAGCAGCCGTTCGGTGGACGAGCAGTACTTC
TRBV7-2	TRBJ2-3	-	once	CASSFSPGTDTQYF	TGTGCCAGCAGCTTTAGCCCCGGCACAGATACGCAGTATTTT
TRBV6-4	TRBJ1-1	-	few	CASSPGRRENTEAFF	TGTGCCAGCAGTCCGGGCCGAAGGGAGAACACTGAAGCTTTCTTT
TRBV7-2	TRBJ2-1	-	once	CASSSIRGEQFF	TGTGCCAGCAGCTCGATCAGGGGCGAGCAGTTCTTC
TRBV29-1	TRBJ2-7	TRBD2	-	CSVEFGTSVIVHEQYF	TGCAGCGTTGAGTTTGGGACTAGCGTAATCGTCCACGAGCAGTACTTC
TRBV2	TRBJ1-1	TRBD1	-	CASSKDRGNTEAFF	TGTGCCAGCAGTAAAGACAGGGGCAACACTGAAGCTTTCTTT
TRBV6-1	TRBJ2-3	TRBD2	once	CASSDRDRLAGTQYF	TGTGCCAGCAGTGATAGGGATCGACTAGCCGGTACGCAGTATTTT
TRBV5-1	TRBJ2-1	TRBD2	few	CASSSIAGLNNEQFF	TGCGCCAGCAGCTCTATAGCGGGGCTAAACAATGAGCAGTTCTTC
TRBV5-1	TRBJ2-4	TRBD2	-	CASSLGLAGGVKNIQYF	TGCGCCAGCAGCTTGGGACTAGCGGGAGGAGTCAAAAACATTCAGTACTTC
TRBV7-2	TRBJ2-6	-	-	CASSPRSGANVLTF	TGTGCCAGCAGCCCCCGCTCTGGGGCCAACGTCCTGACTTTC
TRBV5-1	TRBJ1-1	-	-	CASSFNTEAFF	TGCGCCAGCAGCTTTAACACTGAAGCTTTCTTT
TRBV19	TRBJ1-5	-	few	CASSAKRGFGQPQHF	TGTGCCAGTAGTGCGAAAAGGGGTTTCGGTCAGCCCCAGCATTTT
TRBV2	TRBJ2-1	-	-	CASTGLRLFDEQFF	TGTGCCAGCACAGGACTAAGGCTTTTCGATGAGCAGTTCTTC
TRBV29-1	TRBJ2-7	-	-	CSVGTSYEQYF	TGCAGCGTTGGGACCTCCTACGAGCAGTACTTC
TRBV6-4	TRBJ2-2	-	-	CASSRDSYTGELFF	TGTGCCAGCAGCAGAGACAGTTACACCGGGGAGCTGTTTTTT
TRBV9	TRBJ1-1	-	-	CASSPGTFETEAFF	TGTGCCAGCAGCCCCGGGACGTTCGAGACTGAAGCTTTCTTT
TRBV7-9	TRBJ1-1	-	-	CASSTGPEAFF	TGTGCCAGCAGCACCGGTCCTGAAGCTTTCTTT
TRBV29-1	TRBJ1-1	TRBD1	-	CSVDAQGAEAFF	TGCAGCGTTGATGCTCAGGGGGCTGAAGCTTTCTTT
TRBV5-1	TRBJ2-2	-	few	CASSTRQAGTGELFF	TGCGCCAGCAGCACCAGACAGGCAGGCACCGGGGAGCTGTTTTTT
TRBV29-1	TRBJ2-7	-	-	CSVKDYEQYF	TGCAGCGTTAAGGACTACGAGCAGTACTTC
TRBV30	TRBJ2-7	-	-	CAEGSGSYEQYF	TGTGCCGAAGGTAGCGGCTCCTACGAGCAGTACTTC
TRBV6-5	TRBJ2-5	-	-	CASSSTLETQYF	TGTGCCAGCAGTTCTACCCTAGAGACCCAGTACTTC
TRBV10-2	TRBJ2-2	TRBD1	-	CASSEQGTGADTGELFF	TGCGCCAGCAGTGAGCAAGGGACAGGGGCCGACACCGGGGAGCTGTTTTTT
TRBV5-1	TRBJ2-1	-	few	CASSLVQGEEFF	TGCGCCAGCAGCTTGGTACAGGGCGAGGAGTTCTTC
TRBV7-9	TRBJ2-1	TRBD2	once	CASSSIQGLVSYNEQFF	TGTGCCAGCAGCTCTATTCAGGGACTAGTTTCCTACAATGAGCAGTTCTTC
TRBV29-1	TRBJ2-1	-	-	CSVETDAQFF	TGCAGCGTGGAGACAGACGCGCAGTTCTTC
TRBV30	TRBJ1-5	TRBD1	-	CACRQGRWDNQPQHF	TGTGCCTGCCGACAGGGCAGATGGGACAATCAGCCCCAGCATTTT
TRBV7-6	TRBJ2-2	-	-	CASSLVKFTGELFF	TGTGCCAGCAGCTTAGTCAAGTTCACCGGGGAGCTGTTTTTT
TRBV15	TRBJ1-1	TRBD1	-	CATSRDRGNTEAFF	TGTGCCACCAGCCGGGACAGGGGTAATACTGAAGCTTTCTTT
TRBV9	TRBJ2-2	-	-	CASSVAGWGELFF	TGTGCCAGCAGCGTAGCCGGGTGGGGGGAGCTGTTTTTT
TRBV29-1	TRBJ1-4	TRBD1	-	CSVGQGEGKLFF	TGCAGCGTTGGCCAGGGGGAAGGGAAACTGTTTTTT
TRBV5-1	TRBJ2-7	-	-	CASSLGAGDYEQYF	TGCGCCAGCAGCTTGGGGGCAGGGGACTACGAGCAGTACTTC
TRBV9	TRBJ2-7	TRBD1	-	CASSVGTGTHYEQYF	TGTGCCAGCAGCGTAGGGACAGGGACCCACTACGAGCAGTACTTC
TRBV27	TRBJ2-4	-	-	CASSSPSLAKNIQYF	TGTGCCAGCAGTTCCCCGTCCCTAGCCAAAAACATTCAGTACTTC